This T cell receptor (beta chain) was sequenced for a study of blood T cell repertoires in COVID-19. Donors in Cohort 3 counted as recovered after two negative PCRs, clearance, or symptom resolution. Clones were sequenced by immunoSEQ multiplex PCR, and TCRdb holds only the in-frame ones, with some missing. The sample shows about 140,000 clones, 80% to 90% of them seen only once. Worth noting for this clone: The sample has other DNA sequences that encode this CDR3 too.

CDR3 length equals 11 residues. Trimming cost V 2 bases and J 7 bases, with 6 bases left between them. In germline, CDR1 is LGHDT, CDR2 YNNKEL (reference sequence). The chain couples TRBV3-1 (or the pseudogene TRBV3-2) to TRBJ2-7; D is perhaps TRBD2 (5 bases). Sequenced: PBMCs or T cells enriched from blood (not recorded which). The TCR originated in a man in his 60s who had recovered from COVID-19. The CDR3 loop reads CASSQRGEQYF. The CDR3 DNA reads TGTGCCAGCAGCCAACGAGGGGAGCAGTACTTC.